Listed below are T cell receptor beta chains from one sample, sequenced in a study of cytomegalovirus exposure and HLA in healthy donors. The protocol was immunoSEQ multiplex PCR, while the TCRdb copy is restricted to in-frame clones and leaves out a portion. Of some 240,000 clones listed, approximately 78% were seen once; the top ten hold 3% to 4.5%. Sequencing used PBMCs. The receptors shown here come from a male donor in good health and CMV-seronegative. Both conserved end residues are part of each CDR3. Fields, in order: clone size, D gene, V gene, J gene, CDR3 DNA, CDR3 protein. D genes are given only for firm matches. Some rows mark clone size as missing; the rest say once, few, many or name a class of expanded clone.

-,-,TRBV29-1,TRBJ2-1,TGCAGCGTTGAATCCGGGGGATACAATGAGCAGTTCTTC,CSVESGGYNEQFF
-,TRBD2,TRBV9,TRBJ2-7,TGTGCCAGCAGCGTAGGTGGGAGGGCCAACGAGCAGTACTTC,CASSVGGRANEQYF
-,TRBD2,TRBV7-2,TRBJ2-1,TGTGCCAGCAGCCGAGACTCCGCGGGAGGGCAGGAGCAGTTCTTC,CASSRDSAGGQEQFF
-,-,TRBV6-5,TRBJ2-1,TGTGCCAGCAGAACAGTCTACAATGAGCAGTTCTTC,CASRTVYNEQFF
-,TRBD2,TRBV10-2,TRBJ2-7,TGCGCCAGCAGTGTGTTGGCCGGGAGGGCCGACGAGCAGTACTTC,CASSVLAGRADEQYF
-,-,TRBV7-2,TRBJ2-5,TGTGCCAGCAGCTTGAGGCTGGAAGAGACCCAGTACTTC,CASSLRLEETQYF
-,TRBD1,TRBV7-9,TRBJ2-5,TGTTCCAGCAGCTTAGTACAGGGGGCGGGGGAGACCCAGTACTTC,CSSSLVQGAGETQYF
-,-,TRBV19,TRBJ2-1,TGTGCCAGTGATCAGGGTCCAGGCTACAATGAGCAGTTCTTC,CASDQGPGYNEQFF
-,-,TRBV5-1,TRBJ1-4,TGCGCCAGCAGCCCGGACAGTGCCCAAGTGGAAAAACTGTTTTTT,CASSPDSAQVEKLFF
-,TRBD1,TRBV7-3,TRBJ2-1,TGTGCCAGCAGCTCGGACAGGGGGTGGAATGAGCAGTTCTTC,CASSSDRGWNEQFF
-,TRBD1,TRBV7-3,TRBJ1-6,TGTGCCAGCAGCTCGGACGGACAGGCAGGAGGGCCCCTCCACTTT,CASSSDGQAGGPLHF
-,-,TRBV4-2,TRBJ1-6,TGTGCCAGCAGCCCACAGTTAACCGCTTCTGGCAATTCACCCCTCCACTTT,CASSPQLTASGNSPLHF
few,-,TRBV30,TRBJ1-1,TGTGCCTGGAGGTCTCGAGTACGGAGGGAGTACACTGAAGCTTTCTTT,CAWRSRVRREYTEAFF
-,TRBD1,TRBV30,TRBJ1-2,TGTGCCTGGACTTACGGGACAGGGAACTATGGCTACACCTTC,CAWTYGTGNYGYTF
-,-,TRBV6-1,TRBJ1-5,TGTGCCACCTTTAAAAGAGGGAGCAATCAGCCCCAGCATTTT,CATFKRGSNQPQHF
-,-,TRBV5-4,TRBJ2-5,TGTGCCAGCAGCCTGGGGAGGCGAGGGGGACCCGAGACCCAGTACTTC,CASSLGRRGGPETQYF
-,-,TRBV6-6,TRBJ2-5,TGTGCCAGCAGTTACCCCGGGACTCTAGAGACCCAGTACTTC,CASSYPGTLETQYF
-,-,TRBV6-1,TRBJ2-6,TGTGCCAGCAGTGAAACAGGGAGCTCTGGGGCCAACGTCCTGACTTTC,CASSETGSSGANVLTF
many,TRBD1,TRBV19,TRBJ2-7,TGTGCCAGTAGTATAGCGGTAGGGACAGGGTTCTACGAGCAGTACTTC,CASSIAVGTGFYEQYF
-,TRBD1,TRBV6-5,TRBJ1-4,TGTGCCAGCAGGGACAGGGGGATAAGTGAAAAACTGTTTTTT,CASRDRGISEKLFF
-,TRBD1,TRBV18,TRBJ1-5,TGTGCCAGCTCACCCCGACAGGGAAAACCCTATAGCAATCAGCCCCAGCATTTT,CASSPRQGKPYSNQPQHF
-,-,TRBV19,TRBJ1-1,TGTGCCAGTAGTATTGTGGATGGGAGCGCTGAAGCTTTCTTT,CASSIVDGSAEAFF
once,-,TRBV5-4,TRBJ2-7,TGTGCCAGCAGCTTGGACGTGGGGAGCTCCTACGAGCAGTACTTC,CASSLDVGSSYEQYF
-,TRBD1,TRBV4-1,TRBJ1-2,TGCGCCAGCAGCCCCGGGACAGGGGATGGCTACACCTTC,CASSPGTGDGYTF
once,TRBD2,TRBV9,TRBJ2-3,TGTGCCAGCAGCGTAGATAGCGGGGGTGCAGATACGCAGTATTTT,CASSVDSGGADTQYF
few,TRBD1,TRBV7-9,TRBJ1-4,TGTGCCAGCAGCACCCCACAGGGGGCGCATGAAAAACTGTTTTTT,CASSTPQGAHEKLFF
-,-,TRBV7-8,TRBJ2-3,TGTGCCAGCAGCTTTTTGGGGGGATTAAAGACAGATACGCAGTATTTT,CASSFLGGLKTDTQYF
-,TRBD1,TRBV7-9,TRBJ2-7,TGTGCCAGCAGCCCTGGGAGTGGACAGGGTTTCTACGAGCAGTACTTC,CASSPGSGQGFYEQYF